This T cell receptor (beta chain) is drawn from a study of siplizumab effects on memory and regulatory T cells. Germline V gives CDR1 LGHNT, CDR2 FRNRAP. Trimming removed 3 bases from V and 3 bases from J, with 17 bases in between. The CDR3 totals 16 residues. Libraries were prepared by immunoSEQ multiplex PCR; TCRdb keeps only in-frame clonotypes and omits some of them. The table records about 120,000 clones, roughly 92% of them present only once. The sequencing sample was made of CD4+ T cells sorted from blood. J is TRBJ2-5 and V is TRBV12-5; maybe TRBD2 (6 bases). This clonotype originated in a human donor in good health. The DNA for the CDR3 is TGTGCTAGTGGTTTCCCCGGAGGGACCGTTAAAGAGACCCAGTACTTC. This gives the protein CASGFPGGTVKETQYF. Full variable domain (outside the CDR3, taken from reference TRBV12-5 and TRBJ2-5): DARVTQTPRHKVTEMGQEVTMRCQPILGHNTVFWYRQTMMQGLELLAYFRNRAPLDDSGMPKDRFSAEMPDATLATLKIQPSEPRDSAVYFCASGFPGGTVKETQYFGPGTRLLVL.